The following is a T cell receptor beta chain sequence with its context. The data originate from a study of blood T cells in healthy people across ages. About the study: Capture by template switching was about one barcoded beta molecule per two T cells.

A minimum of 6 micrograms of total RNA was extracted per sample. Alongside a J-beta primer mix, a sample-barcoded 5' primer served in a second PCR lasting about 6 to 11 cycles. TCRdb fed the 5' RACE reads into MiXCR, producing one record per CDR3 protein. The data show more than 900,000 distinct CDR3 sequences, under 35% seen once. The data were also submitted as part of a second study, on T cells of mothers and their children.

This sequence originates from a woman aged 40-49 years in good health. The sample comprised blood.

CDR3 in amino acids: CASSAGDGWYSSTDTQYF. The CDR3 nucleotides are TGTGCCAGCAGCGCCGGGGACGGCTGGTACTCTAGCACAGATACGCAGTATTTT. The chain links TRBV9 to TRBJ2-3; perhaps D is TRBD1 or TRBD2 (5 bases each). This CDR3 contains 18 residues. V was shortened by 3 bases and J by 0 bases, with 20 bases between the two germline ends. Germline V lookup: CDR1 SGDLS, CDR2 YYNGEE.